A selection of T cell receptor beta chains follows, all from one sample in a study of T-cell memory formation after mild COVID-19. Using its own MiXCR run on the 5' RACE reads, TCRdb lists one record per CDR3 protein. The profile shows more than 110,000 distinct CDR3 sequences, under 30% of them singletons. Sequencing was done on a sample of PBMCs or a T cell subset sorted from them (not recorded which). These receptors came from an adult woman who had mild COVID-19 (a few samples of this study predate the infection). Cell type and time point are not known. The conserved cysteine and the conserved F or W are not part of the CDR3 here. D genes are given only for firm matches.

D: TRBD2; V: TRBV19; J: TRBJ2-7; CDR3: ASSITSGSHEQY
D: TRBD1; V: TRBV5-5; J: TRBJ2-7; CDR3: ASSTGTEDYEQY
D: TRBD1; V: TRBV6-5; J: TRBJ1-3; CDR3: ASSTGTGTGNTIY
D: TRBD2; V: TRBV12-3/TRBV12-4; J: TRBJ2-7; CDR3: ASSNPAGATYEQY
D: TRBD1; V: TRBV2; J: TRBJ2-2; CDR3: ASSGDRATVLTGELF
D: .; V: TRBV3-1; J: TRBJ1-5; CDR3: ASSQDPWGADNQPQH
D: .; V: TRBV27; J: TRBJ2-7; CDR3: ASSSGLTNYEQY
D: TRBD1; V: TRBV4-1; J: TRBJ1-2; CDR3: ASSLHVVGTGVYGYT
D: .; V: TRBV5-5; J: TRBJ2-1; CDR3: ASSKWTVADNEQF
D: TRBD1; V: TRBV7-9; J: TRBJ1-5; CDR3: ASGQGSQPQH